This TCR beta chain came from a study of beta chain features in type 1 diabetes (dated by TCRdb to 2017 to 2018). Regarding the research as a whole: Mean age, gender distribution, total cell number and subset yield were not different between patients and healthy donors. A total of about 100,000,000 sorted cells were examined across all samples, and RNA yield correlated strongly with the number of cells per subset. The study compared TCRB repertoires of sorted circulating CD4+ T cell subsets between recently diagnosed type 1 diabetes patients and matched healthy donors. Whereas all 30 or so donors provided naive and central memory subsets, regulatory and stem cell-like memory subsets were isolated from just 8 patients and about eight healthy donors. Study-wide conclusions, independent of this receptor: Because cDNA was sequenced instead of genomic DNA, activated cells with high expression could be over-represented, although the groups did not differ in activation or CD3 levels. Naive, central memory and regulatory TCRB repertoires appeared to be more alike among patients than among healthy donors. Only small numbers of individuals were included in the HLA sub-analyses, which left unresolved whether HLA type had any influence on TCRB rearrangement. At VDJ recombination sites, type 1 diabetes patients had fewer insertions and more deleted nucleotides, which implies abnormalities in thymic rearrangement. PCR may preferentially amplify shorter templates, but because patient and control samples were amplified and corrected together, any resulting skew would affect both groups equally. In all four CD4+ subsets, TCRB CDR3 length was moderately but significantly shorter in type 1 diabetes patients.

Each donor gave one peripheral blood draw, averaging approximately 0.11 L, which was collected into heparinised tubes. Naive, central memory, regulatory and stem cell-like memory CD4+ T cells were sorted on a BD FACSAria II using a panel including CD45RO, CCR7, CD25, CD127, CD95 and CD27. A purity above 98% was achieved for all sorted populations. Right away, PBMCs were isolated by Lymphoprep density gradient centrifugation and were stained directly, with no culture step. So that batch effects would be minimized, each experiment stained and sorted samples in pairs, pairing one healthy donor with one patient. On this clone: What antigen it recognizes has not been identified. With a much larger clone just one base away, this may be a read error. This sample includes further DNA sequences coding for the same CDR3.

The High Capacity cDNA Reverse Transcription Kit was used to reverse transcribe all of the isolated RNA, meaning that expressed TCRB transcripts were what got sequenced. Deep immunoSEQ sequencing was performed on naive, central memory and regulatory T cell samples, with an average of roughly 3.3 million total reads per sample. Sorted cells were lysed in RLT buffer and RNA was extracted with DNase-treated RNeasy Micro or Mini kits, depending on cell number. Each cell subset was processed separately to prevent cross-contamination, with patient and healthy donor samples processed together. Using the immunoSEQ multiplex PCR, TCRB sequences were amplified from cDNA into 87-bp fragments spanning the CDR3 region. The amplicons were sequenced using the Illumina HiSeq platform. Processing in the source paper ran as follows. PCR bias was corrected computationally using synthetic template baselines, and reads within Hamming distance 2 were collapsed, with unmergeable singletons discarded. Reads were aligned against IMGT so that V, D and J genes, CDR3 length and insertions or deletions at six rearrangement sites could be assigned. Within each subset, clonotype counts were normalized to the number of sorted cells before true diversity and Gini coefficients were calculated with the tcR R package. The overlap coefficient, calculated on TCRB nucleotide sequences, was used to measure repertoire sharing. TCRdb obtained this table from immuneACCESS and retained in-frame rearrangements with V and J assigned. These tables miss some clones; where compared with another copy, unresolved V genes account for less than half of the shortfall, and the remainder is unexplained. Clonal size and the V and J genes are those of that table, whereas D and trimming came from the DNA. Recorded for this sample are some 220,000 clones; approximately 11% of them occurred a single time. The ten most abundant clones make up approximately 1.3% of the sample.

The CDR3 sequence holds 12 residues, the cysteine and phenylalanine included. Just CDR3 DNA is preserved here, 36 bases in frame from base 1. CDR1 is given as SGHTA and CDR2 as FQGNSA, both from the germline V gene. Deletion took 5 bases off V and 0 bases off J, with a span of 5 bases between the germline ends. The rearranged segments are TRBV7-2 and TRBJ2-7, with the identity of the D gene unclear. This clonotype was obtained from a man in his late teens or twenties in good health. The sequenced sample was central memory CD4+ T cells from blood. The DNA is as follows: TGTGCCAGCAGCCCAACCTCCTACGAGCAGTACTTC. It is translated as CASSPTSYEQYF.